These 17 T cell receptor beta chains came from one sample sequenced in a study of shared clonotypes between healthy human individuals (dated by TCRdb to the early 2020s). Library preparation was by the immunoSEQ multiplex PCR assay. TCRdb provides this immuneACCESS table in a form limited to in-frame rearrangements. Some clones are lacking; in checked studies, under half of them reflect an unresolved V gene, and why the rest are absent is not known. Across this sample there are millions of clones, with around nine tenths seen only once. Around 0.15% of the sample is held by the ten biggest clonotypes. Specimen: naive CD4+ T cells sorted from blood. The cell subset or site label of this sample denotes: CD45RA+ positively selected. The receptor source for this set is a man aged 18 to 30 in good health.

The table lists this clone with a count of one. The V and J genes are TRBV9 and TRBJ1-2; TRBD1 matches 7 bases. The germline gives CDR1 SGDLS, CDR2 YYNGEE. This CDR3 spans 13 amino acids. Trimming at V came to 4 bases and at J to 8 bases, leaving 8 bases not matched to a gene. CDR3 in DNA: TGTGCCAGCAGCCAGGGGGACAGAAGAGGCTACACCTTC. Translated: CASSQGDRRGYTF.

The chain is built from TRBV6-6 and TRBJ1-5; 7 nucleotides match TRBD1. The CDR3 spans 16 residues. Per germline, CDR1 MNHNY and CDR2 SVGAGI (reference sequence). Trimming cost V 3 bases and J 6 bases; bases outside gene matches: 11. The CDR3 DNA sequence: TGTGCCAGCAGTTATCCCAAAGGGGGCGGAGGTCAGCCCCAGCATTTT. Translated: CASSYPKGGGGQPQHF.

The table lists this clone with a count of one. The chain recombines TRBV7-2 with TRBJ2-5, with a weak D call TRBD1 (6 bases). V was cut by 1 base and J by 1 base, with 16 bases left in between. The CDR3 is 17 amino acids. Germline V CDR1 and CDR2: SGHTA, FQGNSA. CDR3 in amino acids: CASSLEGVALIQETQYF. The CDR3 region has the DNA TGTGCCAGCAGCTTAGAGGGGGTAGCGCTGATCCAAGAGACCCAGTACTTC.

The J gene is TRBJ1-2, the V gene TRBV6-4; 9 bases match TRBD1. Germline CDR1 reads MRHNA; CDR2 reads SNTAGT. The CDR3 totals 15 residues. J was trimmed by 6 bases and V by 5 bases; bases with no gene match: 10. The CDR3 coding sequence is TGTGCCAGCAGTTCCACAGGGGGCCCTGGGGATGGCTACACCTTC. Amino acids: CASSSTGGPGDGYTF.

This clone was detected only once. The rearrangement uses TRBV9 and TRBJ2-7, with 7 bases that match TRBD1. The CDR3 has 15 residues. The germline V gene encodes CDR1 SGDLS and CDR2 YYNGEE. With V trimmed by 4 bases and J by 1 base, 8 bases remained unmatched. CDR3 sequence: CASSLTGTDSYEQYF. In DNA form, the CDR3 reads TGTGCCAGCAGCCTGACCGGGACAGATTCCTACGAGCAGTACTTC.

Comments on this clone: This may be a read error, as it is one base from a much larger clone. The chain recombines TRBV29-1 with TRBJ1-1; D call uncertain. The germline V and J ends were trimmed by 3 bases and 0 bases, with 2 bases remaining between them. This CDR3 is 11 amino acids long. The germline V gene encodes CDR1 SQVTM and CDR2 ANQGSEA. The CDR3 loop reads CSVEVNTEAFF. Here the CDR3 DNA reads TGCAGCGTTGAGGTGAACACTGAAGCTTTCTTT.

The chain has TRBV6-1 and TRBJ1-2, with a possible D match to TRBD1 (5 bases). Trimming took off 5 bases at V and 6 bases at J, with 10 bases between the two ends. Looked up from germline, CDR1 is MNHNS and CDR2 is SASEGT. The CDR3 covers 12 residues. The CDR3 reads CASSFRVDGYTF. As DNA, the CDR3 is TGTGCCAGCAGTTTCAGGGTGGATGGCTACACCTTC.

The chain joins TRBV30 to TRBJ2-2; 9 bases align to TRBD2. Germline V gene sequence: CDR1 GTSNPN, CDR2 SVGIG (reference sequence). CDR3 size: 15 residues. V lost 1 base to trimming and J lost 3 bases; unmatched junction nucleotides: 3. CDR3: CAWSALAGYTGELFF. DNA for the CDR3: TGTGCCTGGAGTGCCCTAGCGGGATACACCGGGGAGCTGTTTTTT.

This chain connects TRBV19 to TRBJ2-1; no reliable D call. V lost 6 bases and J 0 bases, leaving 12 bases between the germline ends. The CDR3 has 15 residues. Looked up from germline, CDR1 is LNHDA and CDR2 is SQIVND (reference sequence). CDR3 coding DNA: TGTGCCAGTAGAGGACCAACGCCCTCCTACAATGAGCAGTTCTTC. It yields the protein CASRGPTPSYNEQFF.

In the case of this clone: The sample holds other DNA sequences that translate to the same CDR3. V is TRBV18 and J is TRBJ2-1, with 8 bases aligning to TRBD1. Unmatched junction bases numbered 2, after V lost 3 bases and J lost 4 bases. Germline assignment: CDR1 KGHSH and CDR2 LQKENI. The CDR3 has 14 amino acids. This CDR3 is CASSPGTGYNEQFF. The CDR3 DNA sequence: TGTGCCAGCTCACCCGGGACAGGTTACAATGAGCAGTTCTTC.

This clone appeared once. This rearrangement joins TRBV11-3 to TRBJ2-1; no firm D call. V was trimmed by 5 bases and J by 5 bases, leaving 4 bases between them. CDR3 length equals 11 residues. CDR1 and CDR2 (germline): SGHNT, YENEEA. The CDR3 sequence is CASSQDNEQFF. CDR3 coding DNA: TGTGCCAGCAGCCAGGACAATGAGCAGTTCTTC.

This rearrangement joins TRBV18 to TRBJ2-3; D remains ambiguous. The germline CDR1 and CDR2 sequences are KGHSH and LQKENI. V lost 1 base, J lost 4 bases, and 9 bases lay in between. The CDR3 is made up of 14 amino acids. The chain's CDR3 is CASSPQKVADTQYF. In DNA form, the CDR3 reads TGTGCCAGCTCACCACAAAAGGTTGCAGATACGCAGTATTTT.

The chain links TRBV7-8 to TRBJ1-3; possible D gene TRBD1, 6 bases. This CDR3 is 21 amino acids long. The V gene's germline CDR1 is SGHVS and CDR2 FQNEAQ. V shed 6 bases and J shed 0 bases, with 30 bases lying between them. In DNA, the CDR3 is TGTGCCAGCAGTCTATTCGGGGTCTGGGCAACAGGGCCTACCTCTGGAAACACCATATATTTT. Protein product: CASSLFGVWATGPTSGNTIYF. The variable domain in full, with the rest retrieved from reference TRBV7-8 and TRBJ1-3, is GAGVSQSPRYKVAKRGQDVALRCDPISGHVSLFWYQQALGQGPEFLTYFQNEAQLDKSGLPSDRFFAERPEGSVSTLKIQRTQQEDSAVYLCASSLFGVWATGPTSGNTIYFGEGSWLTVV.

V usage is TRBV15 and J usage is TRBJ2-1; the D gene is possibly TRBD1 (5 bases). CDR1 and CDR2 from the germline V gene are LNHNV and YYDKDF (reference sequence). The CDR3 covers 14 residues. Trimming pared 3 bases from V and 8 bases from J, leaving 14 bases between. The CDR3 coding sequence is TGTGCCACCAGCAGCTTTTCCCAGGGTTATGAGCAGTTCTTC. Protein: CATSSFSQGYEQFF.

The chain uses TRBV6-5 and TRBJ2-5, with D possibly matching TRBD1 (6 bases). V lost 5 bases, J lost 2 bases, and 12 bases lay in between. The germline CDR1 and CDR2 sequences are MNHEY and SVGAGI. The CDR3 has 14 amino acids. For the CDR3, the DNA is TGTGCCAGCAGTGATACAGGGAGACAAGAGACCCAGTACTTC. Translation gives CASSDTGRQETQYF.

The gene calls are TRBV9 and TRBJ1-4; a possible D gene is TRBD1 (5 bases). Trimming took off 0 bases at V and 4 bases at J, with 16 bases between the two ends. The CDR3 covers 17 residues. The germline gives CDR1 SGDLS, CDR2 YYNGEE. In DNA, the CDR3 is TGTGCCAGCAGCGTAGGGGAAGGGGACCTGAGTAATGAAAAACTGTTTTTT. As protein: CASSVGEGDLSNEKLFF.

The chain couples TRBV9 to TRBJ2-7, with 11 nucleotides matching TRBD2. CDR1 is SGDLS and CDR2 is YYNGEE in the germline V gene. The CDR3 totals 14 residues. V lost 4 bases, J lost 4 bases, and 4 bases stayed unmatched. The CDR3 DNA sequence: TGTGCCAGCAGCCGGGGACTAGCGGCGTACGAGCAGTACTTC. It yields the protein CASSRGLAAYEQYF.